This T cell receptor (beta chain) emerged from a study of blood T cell repertoires in COVID-19. Study-level background: Whether acute or convalescent, the COVID-19 samples came from the United States, Italy and Spain. PBMCs, B-cell-depleted T cells, or T cells were the source of the cDNA or gDNA that made up the material.

In the original workflow: Estimation of nucleated cell counts relied on the amplification of reference gene primers. Produced via immunoSEQ multiplex PCR; TCRdb's table is partial and in-frame only. The D gene and trimming were derived from the DNA, and the V and J assignments and clone size from that table. The sample shows some 120,000 clones, around four fifths of them seen only once. The CDR3 is 16 amino acids. V gave up 1 base and J gave up 1 base, with 11 bases separating them. CDR1 is PRHDT and CDR2 is FYEKMQ in the germline V gene (reference sequence). This clone has only one observation. The sample comprised peripheral blood. J is TRBJ1-3 and V is TRBV13; tentative D call: TRBD1 (5 bases). The clonotype originates from a man at least 80 years old with active or convalescent COVID-19. CDR3 in DNA: TGTGCCAGCAGCTTAGCCCCCGGGGGTTCTGGAAACACCATATATTTT. This sequence encodes CASSLAPGGSGNTIYF. Looking up the rest from reference TRBV13 and TRBJ1-3 gives the full variable domain: AAGVIQSPRHLIKEKRETATLKCYPIPRHDTVYWYQQGPGQDPQFLISFYEKMQSDKGSIPDRFSAQQFSDYHSELNMSSLELGDSALYFCASSLAPGGSGNTIYFGEGSWLTVV.